This T cell receptor beta chain was recovered during a study of Ad26.COV2.S vaccination and SARS-CoV-2 variants. V lost 2 bases and J lost 4, with 13 bases in between. The germline CDR1 and CDR2 sequences are SSHAT and FNYEAQ (reference sequence). The CDR3 is 15 amino acids. Sequenced by immunoSEQ multiplex PCR; TCRdb stores in-frame clones only, minus some. The table has around 400,000 clones, 83% seen once. Indicated treatment: around 19 received Ad26.COV2.S at low or high dose, single or two shots; several received placebo; per-sample allocation not given. After the first vaccine or placebo injection, samples were drawn on day 63.

The sequence came from a person between 18 and 65 years old who received the Ad26.COV2.S COVID-19 vaccine or a placebo. V usage is TRBV7-7 and J usage is TRBJ2-3; D ambiguous. The input for sequencing was peripheral blood, taken in a trial of Ad26.COV2.S vaccine versus placebo. The CDR3 loop reads CASSLRIDLADTQYF. DNA for the CDR3: TGTGCCAGCAGCTTACGGATAGACTTGGCAGATACGCAGTATTTT.